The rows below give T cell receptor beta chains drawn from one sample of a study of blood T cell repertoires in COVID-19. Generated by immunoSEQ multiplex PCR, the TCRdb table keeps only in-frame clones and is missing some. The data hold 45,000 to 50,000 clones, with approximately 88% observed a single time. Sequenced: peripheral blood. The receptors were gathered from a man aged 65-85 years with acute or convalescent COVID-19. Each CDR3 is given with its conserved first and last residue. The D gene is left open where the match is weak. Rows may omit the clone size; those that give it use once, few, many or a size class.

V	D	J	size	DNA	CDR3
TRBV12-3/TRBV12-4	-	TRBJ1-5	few	TGTGCCAGCAGGCCAGGGTCCGATCAGCCCCAGCATTTT	CASRPGSDQPQHF
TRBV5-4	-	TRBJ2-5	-	TGTGCCAGCAGCTCAGGTGCCGTAACACAAGAGACCCAGTACTTC	CASSSGAVTQETQYF
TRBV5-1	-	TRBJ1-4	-	TGCGCCAGCAGCCTCGGACAGACCAAAAATGAAAAACTGTTTTTT	CASSLGQTKNEKLFF
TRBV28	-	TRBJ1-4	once	TGTGCCAGCAGGACCAGATACAGTGGCCTTAATGAAAAACTGTTTTTT	CASRTRYSGLNEKLFF
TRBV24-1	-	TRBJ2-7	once	TGTGCCACCAGTGTTTTCCCACGTCCCGGGGGCTCCTACGAGCAGTACTTC	CATSVFPRPGGSYEQYF
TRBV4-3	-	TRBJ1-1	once	TGCGCCAGCAGCCAAATACCGGGCACTGAAGCTTTCTTT	CASSQIPGTEAFF
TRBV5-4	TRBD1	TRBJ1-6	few	TGTGCCAGCAGCTTTACAGGGGGCTCTAGCTCCTATAATTCACCCCTCCACTTT	CASSFTGGSSSYNSPLHF
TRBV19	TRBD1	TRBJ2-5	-	TGTGCCAGTAGTAAGGACAGGGAGGAGACCCAGTACTTC	CASSKDREETQYF
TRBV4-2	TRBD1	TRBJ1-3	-	TGTGCCAGCAGCCTTTCCCAGGGGGCCGTAAGAAACACCATATATTTT	CASSLSQGAVRNTIYF
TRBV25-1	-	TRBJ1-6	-	TGTGCCAGCAGCCTAGGCGGTCCGAATTCACCCCTCCACTTT	CASSLGGPNSPLHF
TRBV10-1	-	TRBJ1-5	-	TGCGCCAGCAGTTCCAACAGGGGCAATCAGCCCCAGCATTTT	CASSSNRGNQPQHF
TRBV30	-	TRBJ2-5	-	TGTGCCTGGAGTACCAGGGGCGGGGAGACCCAGTACTTC	CAWSTRGGETQYF
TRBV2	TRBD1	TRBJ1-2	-	TGTGCCAGATCCGGGACAGGGGCGTATGGCTACACCTTC	CARSGTGAYGYTF
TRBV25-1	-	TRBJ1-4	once	TGTGCCAGCGCGATCCCCGGGAGAGAAAAACTGTTTTTT	CASAIPGREKLFF
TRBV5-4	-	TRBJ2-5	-	TGTGCCAGCAGCCCAGGAGGGCAGCAAGAGACCCAGTACTTC	CASSPGGQQETQYF
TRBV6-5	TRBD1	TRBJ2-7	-	TGTGCCAGCATCCGGGGACAGGGTAGCGAGCAGTACTTC	CASIRGQGSEQYF